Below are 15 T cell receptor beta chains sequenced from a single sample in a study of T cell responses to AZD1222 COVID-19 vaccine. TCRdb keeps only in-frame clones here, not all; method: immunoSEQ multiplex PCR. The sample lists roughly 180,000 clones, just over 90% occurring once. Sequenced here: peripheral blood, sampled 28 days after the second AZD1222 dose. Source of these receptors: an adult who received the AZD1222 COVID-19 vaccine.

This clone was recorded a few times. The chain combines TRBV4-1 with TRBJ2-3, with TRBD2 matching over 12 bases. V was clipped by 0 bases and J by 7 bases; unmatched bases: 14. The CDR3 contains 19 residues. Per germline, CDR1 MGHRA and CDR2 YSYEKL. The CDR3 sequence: CASSQEPLLGLAGTNTQYF. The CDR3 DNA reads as TGCGCCAGCAGCCAAGAACCGCTCCTTGGACTAGCGGGGACTAATACGCAGTATTTT.

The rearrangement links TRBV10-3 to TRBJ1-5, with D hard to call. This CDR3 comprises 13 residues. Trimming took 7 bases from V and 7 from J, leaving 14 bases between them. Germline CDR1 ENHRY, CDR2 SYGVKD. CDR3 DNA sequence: TGTGCCATCACCAACCGCAAGGAGCAGCCCCAGCATTTT. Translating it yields CAITNRKEQPQHF.

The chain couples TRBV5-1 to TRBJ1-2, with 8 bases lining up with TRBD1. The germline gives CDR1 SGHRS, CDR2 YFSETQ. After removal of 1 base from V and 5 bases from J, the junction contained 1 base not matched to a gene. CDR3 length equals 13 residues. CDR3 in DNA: TGCGCCAGCAGCTTGTGGACAGGGTATGGCTACACCTTC. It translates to CASSLWTGYGYTF.

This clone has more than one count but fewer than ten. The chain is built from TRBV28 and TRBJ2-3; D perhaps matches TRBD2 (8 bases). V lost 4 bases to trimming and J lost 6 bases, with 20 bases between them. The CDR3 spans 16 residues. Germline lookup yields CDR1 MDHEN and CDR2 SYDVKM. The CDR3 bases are TGTGCCAGCAGTTCGCTCGGGAGGGGGCATGGGGATACGCAGTATTTT. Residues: CASSSLGRGHGDTQYF. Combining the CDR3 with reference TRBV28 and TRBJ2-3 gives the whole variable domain DVKVTQSSRYLVKRTGEKVFLECVQDMDHENMFWYRQDPGLGLRLIYFSYDVKMKEKGDIPEGYSVSREKKERFSLILESASTNQTSMYLCASSSLGRGHGDTQYFGPGTRLTVL.

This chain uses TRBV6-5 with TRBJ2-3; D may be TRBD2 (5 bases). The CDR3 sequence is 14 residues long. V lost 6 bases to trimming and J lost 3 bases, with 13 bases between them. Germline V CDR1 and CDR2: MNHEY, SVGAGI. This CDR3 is CASRPFPGTDTQYF. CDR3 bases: TGTGCCAGCAGACCTTTCCCGGGGACAGATACGCAGTATTTT.

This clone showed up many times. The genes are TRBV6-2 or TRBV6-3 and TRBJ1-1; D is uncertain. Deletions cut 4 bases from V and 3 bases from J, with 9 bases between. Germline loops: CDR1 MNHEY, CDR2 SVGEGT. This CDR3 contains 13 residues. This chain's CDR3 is CASSLLADTEAFF. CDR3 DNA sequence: TGTGCCAGCAGTTTGTTAGCTGACACTGAAGCTTTCTTT.

DNA of the CDR3: TGTGCCAGCAGCCATCAGTTGTCAGCCTATGGCTACACCTTC. It specifies CASSHQLSAYGYTF. This chain links TRBV3-1 (or the pseudogene TRBV3-2) with TRBJ1-2; D not certain. The CDR3 loop spans 14 amino acids. Per the germline V gene, CDR1 is LGHDT and CDR2 is YNNKEL (reference sequence). The V gene lost 3 bases and the J gene lost 4 bases, with 12 bases spanning the gap.

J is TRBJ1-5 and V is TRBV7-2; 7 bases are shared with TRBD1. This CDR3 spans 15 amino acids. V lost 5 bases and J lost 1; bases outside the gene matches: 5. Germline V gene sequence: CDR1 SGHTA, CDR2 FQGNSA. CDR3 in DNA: TGTGCCAGCAGCCCTCGGACAGGCAGCAATCAGCCCCAGCATTTT. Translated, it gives CASSPRTGSNQPQHF.

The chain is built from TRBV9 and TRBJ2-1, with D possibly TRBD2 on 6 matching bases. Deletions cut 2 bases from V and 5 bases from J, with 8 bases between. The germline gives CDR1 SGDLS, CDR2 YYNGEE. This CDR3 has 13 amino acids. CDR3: CASSVGLNNEQFF. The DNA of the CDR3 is TGTGCCAGCAGCGTGGGACTGAACAATGAGCAGTTCTTC.

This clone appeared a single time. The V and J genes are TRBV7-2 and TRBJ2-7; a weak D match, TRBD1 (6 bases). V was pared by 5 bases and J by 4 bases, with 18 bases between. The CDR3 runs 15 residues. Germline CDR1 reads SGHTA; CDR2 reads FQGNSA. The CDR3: CASSLRGRFAYEQYF. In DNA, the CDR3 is TGTGCCAGCAGCCTGAGGGGGAGATTTGCTTACGAGCAGTACTTC.

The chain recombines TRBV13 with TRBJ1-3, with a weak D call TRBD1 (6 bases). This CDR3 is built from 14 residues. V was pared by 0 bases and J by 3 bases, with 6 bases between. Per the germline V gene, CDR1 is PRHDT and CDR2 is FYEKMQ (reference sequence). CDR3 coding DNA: TGTGCCAGCAGCTTAGGGACAGGTGGAAACACCATATATTTT. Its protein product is CASSLGTGGNTIYF.

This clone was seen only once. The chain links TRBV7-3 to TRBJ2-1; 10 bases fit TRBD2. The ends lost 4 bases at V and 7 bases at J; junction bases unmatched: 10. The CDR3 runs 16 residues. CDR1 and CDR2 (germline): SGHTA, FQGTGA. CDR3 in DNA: TGTGCCAGCAGCTATCGTCTAGCGGGAGTAGGGAATGAGCAGTTCTTC. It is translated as CASSYRLAGVGNEQFF.

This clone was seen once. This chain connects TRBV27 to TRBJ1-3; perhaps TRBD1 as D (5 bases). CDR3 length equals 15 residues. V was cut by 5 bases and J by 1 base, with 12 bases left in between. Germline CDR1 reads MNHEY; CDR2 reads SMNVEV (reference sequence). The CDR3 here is CASSPQGNSGNTIYF. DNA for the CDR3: TGTGCCAGCAGTCCCCAGGGCAATTCTGGAAACACCATATATTTT.

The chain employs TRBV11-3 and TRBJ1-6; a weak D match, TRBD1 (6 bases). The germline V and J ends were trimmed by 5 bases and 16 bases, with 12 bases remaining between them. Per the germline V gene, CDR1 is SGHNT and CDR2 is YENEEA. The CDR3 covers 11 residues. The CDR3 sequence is CASSGQSGLHF. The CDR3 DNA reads TGTGCCAGCAGCGGACAGTCTGGTCTCCACTTT.

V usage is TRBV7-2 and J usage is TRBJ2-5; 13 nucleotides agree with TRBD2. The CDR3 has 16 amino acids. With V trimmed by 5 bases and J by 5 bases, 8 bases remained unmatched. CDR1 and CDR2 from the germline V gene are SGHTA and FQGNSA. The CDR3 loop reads CASSDRTSGSLETQYF. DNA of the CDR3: TGTGCCAGCAGCGACAGGACTAGCGGGAGCCTCGAGACCCAGTACTTC.